The clone carrying this T cell receptor beta chain has only a few counts. The antigen is not known. This sample was included in a study of human T cells and chemical hapten exposure. For the study at large: From small differences in pooled library volume came most of the variation in per-sample TCR yields.

Unique molecular identifiers were attached to individual cDNA molecules during library preparation. Original handling: Samples contained a median of roughly 96,000 TCRs, with a range of about 23,224 to 690,600. TCRdb redid the calling of the RACE reads with MiXCR, one entry per CDR3 protein. TCRdb's processing, not the authors', yielded these V and J calls. The repertoire holds about 65,000 distinct CDR3 sequences, with roughly 6.1% as singletons. The CDR3 totals 12 residues. V lost 5 bases to trimming and J lost 9 bases, with 13 bases between them. Germline V gene data show CDR1 as SGHDN and CDR2 as FVKESK. Time point given: healthy volunteer bleed at 6 weeks. Total RNA was extracted from unfractionated whole blood. Findings and limits, study-wide: After DPC sensitization, TCRs above 1 in 1000 frequency showed no change.

Sequencing input: whole blood. This chain connects TRBV14 to TRBJ2-5; D is possibly TRBD2 (6 bases). The receptor was isolated from a female donor in good health. Some clones in this sample may be carry-over from other donors' samples. CDR3 nucleotides: TGTGCCAGCAGCGGCCTGAGGAGGGCCCAGTACTTC. This translates into CASSGLRRAQYF.